The 23 T cell receptor beta chains listed next were all sequenced from one sample in a study of OX40 agonist ivuxolimab in advanced cancers. TCRdb's copy holds only in-frame clones and misses some; the assay was immunoSEQ multiplex PCR. Of 65,000 to 90,000 clones listed, around 82% are singletons. Sequencing used CD4+ or CD8+ T cells sorted from blood, obtained in a trial of the OX40 agonist ivuxolimab. These receptors came from an adult with an advanced solid tumor such as melanoma, head and neck, liver or kidney cancer.

This clone was detected many times. The rearrangement links TRBV5-1 to TRBJ1-4; D gene ambiguous. Trimming removed 5 bases at V and 3 bases at J, with 11 bases between. The CDR3 runs 14 residues. Germline V CDR1 and CDR2: SGHRS, YFSETQ. CDR3 residues: CASSREAPNEKLFF. Here the CDR3 DNA reads TGCGCCAGCAGTAGGGAGGCGCCTAATGAAAAACTGTTTTTT.

This chain uses TRBV18 with TRBJ2-3; D not resolved. This CDR3 has 14 amino acids. Trimming stripped 3 bases from V and 4 bases from J, with 11 bases between. Germline CDR1 is KGHSH and CDR2 is LQKENI. The CDR3 bases are TGTGCCAGCTCACCTACCTCACCCCCAGATACGCAGTATTTT. Amino acids: CASSPTSPPDTQYF.

The chain recombines TRBV28 with TRBJ1-3; TRBD1 is a possible D gene (5 bases). V lost 4 bases and J 2 bases, leaving 12 bases between the germline ends. Per the germline V gene, CDR1 is MDHEN and CDR2 is SYDVKM. CDR3 length: 15 amino acids. The CDR3: CASSSPGETGNTIYF. CDR3 bases: TGTGCCAGCAGTTCTCCGGGGGAAACTGGAAACACCATATATTTT.

The chain combines TRBV27 with TRBJ1-6; D gene ambiguous. Trimming shortened V by 3 bases and J by 1 base, and 19 bases separated the two germline ends. Germline V lookup: CDR1 MNHEY, CDR2 SMNVEV (reference sequence). The CDR3 is made up of 19 amino acids. CDR3 loop: CASSFWVADRSSYNSPLHF. As DNA, the CDR3 is TGTGCCAGCAGTTTTTGGGTGGCAGATCGGTCATCCTATAATTCACCCCTCCACTTT.

The CDR3 here is CASSYSGLAANYEQYF. The CDR3, as DNA: TGTGCCAGCAGTTACTCGGGGCTAGCGGCGAACTACGAGCAGTACTTC. The genes are TRBV6-5 and TRBJ2-7; TRBD2 matches at 7 bases. There are 16 residues in the CDR3. Trimming removed 0 bases from V and 3 bases from J; junction bases left unmatched: 8. Germline CDR1 is MNHEY and CDR2 is SVGAGI.

Of note for this clone: The sample has other DNA sequences that encode this CDR3 too. The V gene is TRBV7-9, the J gene TRBJ2-3; possibly TRBD1 or TRBD2 for D (5 bases each). Germline V gene data show CDR1 as SEHNR and CDR2 as FQNEAQ (reference sequence). The V end was cut by 5 bases, the J end by 4 bases, with 10 bases between. The CDR3 runs to 13 residues. The CDR3 DNA is TGTGCCAGCAGCCCGAGGGGCCCAGATACGCAGTATTTT. It encodes CASSPRGPDTQYF.

This clone was seen more than once but under ten times. The rearrangement joins TRBV9 to TRBJ1-2; no clear D gene. V lost 0 bases and J 4 bases, leaving 7 bases between the germline ends. Germline V CDR1 and CDR2: SGDLS, YYNGEE. The CDR3 spans 13 residues. Here the CDR3 reads CASSVGSSYGYTF. The CDR3 DNA is TGTGCCAGCAGCGTAGGCTCCTCCTATGGCTACACCTTC.

This chain connects TRBV28 to TRBJ1-6; no definite D call. Germline CDR1 reads MDHEN; CDR2 reads SYDVKM. Trimming left V 8 bases short and J 7 bases short, with 12 bases between. There are 13 residues in the CDR3. The CDR3 here is CASFDGRNSPLHF. CDR3 sequence (DNA): TGTGCCAGCTTTGACGGAAGAAATTCACCCCTCCACTTT. Full variable domain (remainder filled in from reference TRBV28 and TRBJ1-6): DVKVTQSSRYLVKRTGEKVFLECVQDMDHENMFWYRQDPGLGLRLIYFSYDVKMKEKGDIPEGYSVSREKKERFSLILESASTNQTSMYLCASFDGRNSPLHFGNGTRLTVT.

This chain connects TRBV11-1 to TRBJ2-5; 8 positions agree with TRBD2. The CDR3 loop spans 15 amino acids. V was clipped by 3 bases and J by 4 bases; unmatched bases: 7. Germline V gives CDR1 SGHAT, CDR2 FQDESV (reference sequence). DNA of the CDR3: TGTGCCAGCAGCTTTTCGGCGGGGGGACGAGAGACCCAGTACTTC. Amino acid sequence: CASSFSAGGRETQYF.

V gene TRBV2 combines with J gene TRBJ2-7; D is unresolved. The CDR3 has 15 amino acids. Trimming took off 9 bases at V and 6 bases at J, with 24 bases between the two ends. CDR1 is SNHLY, CDR2 FYNNEI, per germline. CDR3 sequence (DNA): TGTGCCAGGAGAAGACTCCAGTCAAACTCGGTCGAGCAGTACTTC. The encoded protein is CARRRLQSNSVEQYF. The variable domain in full, with the rest retrieved from reference TRBV2 and TRBJ2-7, is EPEVTQTPSHQVTQMGQEVILRCVPISNHLYFYWYRQILGQKVEFLVSFYNNEISEKSEIFDDQFSVERPDGSNFTLKIRSTKLEDSAMYFCARRRLQSNSVEQYFGPGTRLTVT.

This clone occurred a few times. The chain uses TRBV27 and TRBJ2-1; D is unclear. The CDR3 contains 14 residues. Germline V CDR1 and CDR2: MNHEY, SMNVEV (reference sequence). The V and J ends lost 5 bases and 9 bases respectively, with 17 bases between them. The CDR3 bases are TGTGCCAGCAGTACCCCGGACCTTTCCTCTGAGCAGTTCTTC. Translated: CASSTPDLSSEQFF.

The V call is TRBV7-6, the J call TRBJ1-3; tentatively, D is TRBD1 (5 bases). Trimming stripped 4 bases from V and 4 bases from J, with 14 bases between. Germline V CDR1 and CDR2: SGHVS, FNYEAQ. The CDR3 has 15 residues. The DNA for the CDR3 is TGTGCCAGCAGCTGGGGACCTTCTGAGGGAAACACCATATATTTT. This codes for CASSWGPSEGNTIYF.

This clone was counted a few times. The chain is built from TRBV5-6 and TRBJ1-2; D remains unclear. In germline, CDR1 is SGHDT, CDR2 YYEEEE. V lost 1 base to trimming and J lost 4 bases, with 8 bases between them. CDR3 length: 13 amino acids. CDR3 protein: CASSLTGTYGYTF. DNA for the CDR3: TGTGCCAGCAGCTTGACCGGTACCTATGGCTACACCTTC. Drawing the rest from reference TRBV5-6 and TRBJ1-2, the complete variable domain is DAGVTQSPTHLIKTRGQQVTLRCSPKSGHDTVSWYQQALGQGPQFIFQYYEEEERQRGNFPDRFSGHQFPNYSSELNVNALLLGDSALYLCASSLTGTYGYTFGSGTRLTVV.

The chain's CDR3 is CASSRAYNTGELFF. As DNA, the CDR3 is TGTGCCAGCAGTAGGGCATACAACACCGGGGAGCTGTTTTTT. The V gene is TRBV2, the J gene TRBJ2-2; no definite D call. The length of the CDR3 is 14 residues. Germline CDR1 and CDR2: SNHLY and FYNNEI. V lost 5 bases to trimming and J lost 2 bases, with 9 bases between them.

In its sample, this clone was seen a few times. J is TRBJ2-5 and V is TRBV7-2; D remains unclear. Germline V gene data show CDR1 as SGHTA and CDR2 as FQGNSA. CDR3 size: 16 residues. V was shortened by 1 base and J by 5 bases, with 17 bases between the two germline ends. CDR3 bases: TGTGCCAGCAGCTTAGTTTCCAGCCCGGTTTTCGAGACCCAGTACTTC. Translation gives CASSLVSSPVFETQYF.

This chain links TRBV4-1 with TRBJ2-1, with unresolved D. Trimming removed 1 base from V and 3 bases from J, with 10 bases in between. CDR3 length: 15 amino acids. Germline values: CDR1 MGHRA, CDR2 YSYEKL. CDR3 DNA: TGCGCCAGCAGCCAAGCGGTCCTGCACTACAATGAGCAGTTCTTC. This sequence encodes CASSQAVLHYNEQFF.

The chain combines TRBV7-9 with TRBJ2-7; D possibly matches TRBD1 or TRBD2 (5 bases each). The CDR3 extends over 15 amino acids. V was clipped by 0 bases and J by 2 bases, with 11 bases between them. Per the germline V gene, CDR1 is SEHNR and CDR2 is FQNEAQ (reference sequence). The CDR3 DNA reads as TGTGCCAGCAGCTTAGCGGCTTGGGGGACCTACGAGCAGTACTTC. It codes for CASSLAAWGTYEQYF.

This clone was seen once. This rearrangement joins TRBV7-6 to TRBJ2-3; 12 nucleotides match TRBD2. Per germline, CDR1 SGHVS and CDR2 FNYEAQ. The V gene end was trimmed by 4 bases and the J gene end by 3 bases; junction bases not matched to a gene: 5. The CDR3 has 16 amino acids. CDR3 sequence: CASSSRTSGVTDTQYF. The CDR3 DNA reads TGTGCCAGCAGCTCCCGGACTAGCGGGGTGACAGATACGCAGTATTTT.

This clone is termed medium-sized. The chain carries TRBV28 and TRBJ1-2; D unresolved. There are 10 residues in the CDR3. CDR1 MDHEN and CDR2 SYDVKM come from the germline V gene. V lost 7 bases to trimming and J lost 8 bases, with 8 bases between them. This CDR3 reads CASKRYGYTF. CDR3 nucleotides: TGTGCCAGCAAGCGGTACGGCTACACCTTC.

The chain combines TRBV5-1 with TRBJ2-2; no firm D call. The V gene's germline CDR1 is SGHRS and CDR2 YFSETQ. Trimming cost V 4 bases and J 5 bases, with 9 bases left between them. The CDR3 contains 13 residues. The chain's CDR3 is CASSHGPTGELFF. CDR3 DNA: TGCGCCAGCAGCCACGGACCGACCGGGGAGCTGTTTTTT.

The chain is built from TRBV6-6 and TRBJ2-7, with 8 bases aligning to TRBD1. This CDR3 spans 14 amino acids. J gave up 6 bases and V 6 bases, and 10 bases lay outside the gene matches. Per germline, CDR1 MNHNY and CDR2 SVGAGI (reference sequence). The CDR3 coding sequence is TGTGCCAGCAGCATCGACAGGGGTCGCGGCGAGCAGTACTTC. This gives the protein CASSIDRGRGEQYF.

V usage is TRBV2 and J usage is TRBJ2-2; 11 bases are shared with TRBD1. Trimming at V came to 4 bases and at J to 6 bases, leaving 4 bases not matched to a gene. The CDR3 is made up of 15 amino acids. Germline V CDR1 and CDR2: SNHLY, FYNNEI. The CDR3 nucleotides read TGTGCCAGCAGTGGTCCGGGACAGGGGGCCGGGGAGCTGTTTTTT. Translated: CASSGPGQGAGELFF.

This chain joins TRBV5-6 and TRBJ1-5; D uncertain. The CDR3 is 14 residues long. Germline CDR1 and CDR2: SGHDT and YYEEEE. Trimming took 1 base from V and 7 from J, leaving 12 bases between them. The CDR3 loop reads CASSLYRAYQPQHF. Written as DNA, the CDR3 is TGTGCCAGCAGCTTGTACCGGGCCTACCAGCCCCAGCATTTT.